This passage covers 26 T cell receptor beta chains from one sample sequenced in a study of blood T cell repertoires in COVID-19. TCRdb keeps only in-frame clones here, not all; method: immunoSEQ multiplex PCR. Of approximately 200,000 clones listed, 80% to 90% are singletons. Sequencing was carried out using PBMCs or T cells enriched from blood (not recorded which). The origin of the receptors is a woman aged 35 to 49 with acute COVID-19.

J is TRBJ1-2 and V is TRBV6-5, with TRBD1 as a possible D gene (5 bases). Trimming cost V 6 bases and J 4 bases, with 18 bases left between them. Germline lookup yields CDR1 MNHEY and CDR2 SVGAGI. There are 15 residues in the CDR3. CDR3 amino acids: CASSRDGEAVYGYTF. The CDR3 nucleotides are TGTGCCAGCAGCCGGGACGGGGAGGCTGTCTATGGCTACACCTTC.

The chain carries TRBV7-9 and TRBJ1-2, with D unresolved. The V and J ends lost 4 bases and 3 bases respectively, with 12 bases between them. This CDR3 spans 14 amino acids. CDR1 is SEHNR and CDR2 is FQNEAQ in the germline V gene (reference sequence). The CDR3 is CASSYLGGDYGYTF. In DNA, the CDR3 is TGTGCCAGCAGCTACTTAGGAGGAGACTATGGCTACACCTTC.

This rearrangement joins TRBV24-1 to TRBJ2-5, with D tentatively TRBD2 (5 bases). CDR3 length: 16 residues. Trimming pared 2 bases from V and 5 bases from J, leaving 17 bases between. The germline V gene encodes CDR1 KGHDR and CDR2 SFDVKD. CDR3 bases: TGTGCCACCAGTGATTCGGCCACGGGGTTAGCGGAGACCCAGTACTTC. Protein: CATSDSATGLAETQYF.

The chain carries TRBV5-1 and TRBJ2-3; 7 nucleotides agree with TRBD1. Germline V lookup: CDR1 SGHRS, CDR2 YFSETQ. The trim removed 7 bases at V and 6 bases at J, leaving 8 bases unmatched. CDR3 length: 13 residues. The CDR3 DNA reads TGCGCCAGCTCCAGGGGGACCCGGGATACGCAGTATTTT. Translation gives CASSRGTRDTQYF.

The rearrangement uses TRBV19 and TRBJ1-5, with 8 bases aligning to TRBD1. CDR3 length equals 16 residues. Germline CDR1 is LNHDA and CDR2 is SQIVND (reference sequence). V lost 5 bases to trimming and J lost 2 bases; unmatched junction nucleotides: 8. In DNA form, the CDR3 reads TGTGCCAGTAGTCCAGACACGACAGGGGGCAATCAGCCCCAGCATTTT. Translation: CASSPDTTGGNQPQHF. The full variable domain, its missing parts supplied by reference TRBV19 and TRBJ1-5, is DGGITQSPKYLFRKEGQNVTLSCEQNLNHDAMYWYRQDPGQGLRLIYYSQIVNDFQKGDIAEGYSVSREKKESFPLTVTSAQKNPTAFYLCASSPDTTGGNQPQHFGDGTRLSIL.

For the CDR3, the DNA is TGTGCCAGCACCCGTCGACAGGGGGAAAGTGAAAAACTGTTTTTT. This sequence encodes CASTRRQGESEKLFF. The V call is TRBV28, the J call TRBJ1-4, with 9 bases lining up with TRBD1. The CDR3 sequence is 15 residues long. The ends lost 7 bases at V and 7 bases at J; junction bases unmatched: 10. Germline CDR1 MDHEN, CDR2 SYDVKM.

CDR3 region: CASSKDRGRDGYTF. CDR3 in DNA: TGTGCCAGCAGCAAGGACAGGGGGCGGGATGGCTACACCTTC. The chain links TRBV7-6 to TRBJ1-2; 11 positions match TRBD1. The CDR3 is made up of 14 amino acids. Germline values: CDR1 SGHVS, CDR2 FNYEAQ. The ends lost 5 bases at V and 6 bases at J; junction bases unmatched: 5. Full variable domain (rest looked up from reference TRBV7-6 and TRBJ1-2): GAGVSQSPRYKVTKRGQDVALRCDPISGHVSLYWYRQALGQGPEFLTYFNYEAQQDKSGLPNDRFSAERPEGSISTLTIQRTEQRDSAMYRCASSKDRGRDGYTFGSGTRLTVV.

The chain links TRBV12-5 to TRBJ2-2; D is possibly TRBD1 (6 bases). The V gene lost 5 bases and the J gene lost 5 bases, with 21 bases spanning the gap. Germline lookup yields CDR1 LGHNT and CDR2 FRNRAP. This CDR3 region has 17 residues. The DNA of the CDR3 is TGTGCTAGTGGTGCTCAGGGGTCTTTTCGAGGGACCGGGGAGCTGTTTTTT. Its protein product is CASGAQGSFRGTGELFF.

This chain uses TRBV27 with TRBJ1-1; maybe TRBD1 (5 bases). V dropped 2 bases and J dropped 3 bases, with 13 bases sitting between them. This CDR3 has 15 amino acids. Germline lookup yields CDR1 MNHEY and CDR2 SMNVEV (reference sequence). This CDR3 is CASSLGDSGYTEAFF. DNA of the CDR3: TGTGCCAGCAGTTTAGGGGACTCGGGGTACACTGAAGCTTTCTTT.

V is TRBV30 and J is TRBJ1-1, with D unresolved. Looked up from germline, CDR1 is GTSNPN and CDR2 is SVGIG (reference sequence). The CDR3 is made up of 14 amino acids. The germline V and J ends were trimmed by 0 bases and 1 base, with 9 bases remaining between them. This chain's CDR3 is CAWSVQETNTEAFF. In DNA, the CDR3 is TGTGCCTGGAGTGTGCAGGAAACGAACACTGAAGCTTTCTTT.

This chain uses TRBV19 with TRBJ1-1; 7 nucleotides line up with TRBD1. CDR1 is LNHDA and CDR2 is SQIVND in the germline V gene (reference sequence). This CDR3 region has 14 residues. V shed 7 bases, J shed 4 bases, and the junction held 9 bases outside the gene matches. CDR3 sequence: CASIQQGGSTEAFF. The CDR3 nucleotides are TGTGCCAGTATCCAGCAGGGGGGAAGCACTGAAGCTTTCTTT.

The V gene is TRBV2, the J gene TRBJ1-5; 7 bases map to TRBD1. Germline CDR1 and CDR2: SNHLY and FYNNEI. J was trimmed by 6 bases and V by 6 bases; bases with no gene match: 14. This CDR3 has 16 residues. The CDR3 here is CASSDNTRGRIQPQHF. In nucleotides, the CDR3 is TGTGCCAGCAGCGACAATACGAGGGGGCGTATTCAGCCCCAGCATTTT.

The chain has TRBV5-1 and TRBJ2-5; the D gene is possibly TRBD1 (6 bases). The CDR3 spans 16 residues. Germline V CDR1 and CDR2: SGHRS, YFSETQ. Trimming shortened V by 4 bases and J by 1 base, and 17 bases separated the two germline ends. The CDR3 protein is CASSATGTLVQETQYF. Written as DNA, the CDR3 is TGCGCCAGCAGCGCCACCGGGACACTGGTCCAAGAGACCCAGTACTTC.

CDR3 in amino acids: CASSSTGNLNYGYTF. DNA for the CDR3: TGTGCCAGCAGCTCTACAGGGAATTTGAACTATGGCTACACCTTC. The chain couples TRBV5-4 to TRBJ1-2, with D possibly being TRBD1 (6 bases). Trimming removed 3 bases from V and 2 bases from J, with 14 bases in between. The CDR3 length is 15 residues. Germline CDR1 and CDR2: SGHNT and YYREEE (reference sequence).

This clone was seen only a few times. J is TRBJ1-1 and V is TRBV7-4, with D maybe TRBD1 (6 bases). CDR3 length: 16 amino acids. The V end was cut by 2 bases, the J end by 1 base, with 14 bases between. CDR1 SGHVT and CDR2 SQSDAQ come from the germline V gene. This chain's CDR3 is CASSLTVRDTNTEAFF. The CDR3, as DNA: TGTGCCAGCAGCTTAACCGTCCGGGACACGAACACTGAAGCTTTCTTT.

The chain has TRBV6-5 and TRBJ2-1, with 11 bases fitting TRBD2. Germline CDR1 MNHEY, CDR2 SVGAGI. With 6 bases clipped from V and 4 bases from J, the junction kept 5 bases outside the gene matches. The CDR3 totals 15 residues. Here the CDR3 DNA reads TGTGCCAGCAGGACCGGGACTAGCGGATACAATGAGCAGTTCTTC. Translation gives CASRTGTSGYNEQFF.

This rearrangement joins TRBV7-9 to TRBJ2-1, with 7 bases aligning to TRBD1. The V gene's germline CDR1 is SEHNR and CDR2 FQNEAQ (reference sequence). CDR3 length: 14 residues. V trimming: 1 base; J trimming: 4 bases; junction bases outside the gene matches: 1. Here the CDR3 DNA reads TGTGCCAGCAGCTTAGGGACAGGTTACAATGAGCAGTTCTTC. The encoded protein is CASSLGTGYNEQFF. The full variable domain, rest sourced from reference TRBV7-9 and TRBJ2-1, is DTGVSQNPRHKITKRGQNVTFRCDPISEHNRLYWYRQTLGQGPEFLTYFQNEAQLEKSRLLSDRFSAERPKGSFSTLEIQRTEQGDSAMYLCASSLGTGYNEQFFGPGTRLTVL.

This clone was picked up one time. The CDR3 sequence is CASRALGKGKTGGPASNQPQHF. DNA for the CDR3: TGTGCCAGCAGGGCGCTTGGAAAGGGGAAAACAGGGGGCCCGGCTAGCAATCAGCCCCAGCATTTT. The V and J genes are TRBV21-1 and TRBJ1-5; the DNA was not used to check the table's D call, TRBD1. TRBV21-1 is a pseudogene locus. The CDR3 covers 22 residues.

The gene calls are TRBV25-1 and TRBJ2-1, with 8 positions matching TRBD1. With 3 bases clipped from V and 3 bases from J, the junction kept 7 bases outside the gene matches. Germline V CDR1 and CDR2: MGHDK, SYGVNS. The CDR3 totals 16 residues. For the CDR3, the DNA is TGTGCCAGCAGTGACTTGACAGGGGTCAACTACAATGAGCAGTTCTTC. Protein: CASSDLTGVNYNEQFF.

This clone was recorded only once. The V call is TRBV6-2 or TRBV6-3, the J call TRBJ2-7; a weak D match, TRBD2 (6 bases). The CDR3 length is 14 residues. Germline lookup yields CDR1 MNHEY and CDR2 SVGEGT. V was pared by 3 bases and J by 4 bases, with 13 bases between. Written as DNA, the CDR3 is TGTGCCAGCAGTTATTCCAAGGCGGGATACGAGCAGTACTTC. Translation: CASSYSKAGYEQYF.

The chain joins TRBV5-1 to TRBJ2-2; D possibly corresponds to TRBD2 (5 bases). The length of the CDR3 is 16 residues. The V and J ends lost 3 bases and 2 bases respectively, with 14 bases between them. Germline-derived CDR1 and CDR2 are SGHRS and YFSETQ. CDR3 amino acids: CASSSSTSTNTGELFF. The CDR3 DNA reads TGCGCCAGCAGCTCCTCTACTAGTACCAACACCGGGGAGCTGTTTTTT. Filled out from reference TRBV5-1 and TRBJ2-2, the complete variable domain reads KAGVTQTPRYLIKTRGQQVTLSCSPISGHRSVSWYQQTPGQGLQFLFEYFSETQRNKGNFPGRFSGRQFSNSRSEMNVSTLELGDSALYLCASSSSTSTNTGELFFGEGSRLTVL.

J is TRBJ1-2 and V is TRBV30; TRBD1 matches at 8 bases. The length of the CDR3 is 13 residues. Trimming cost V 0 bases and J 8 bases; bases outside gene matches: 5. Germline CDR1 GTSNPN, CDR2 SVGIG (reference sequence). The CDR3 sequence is CAWSVNRGEGYTF. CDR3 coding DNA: TGTGCCTGGAGTGTTAACAGGGGGGAGGGCTACACCTTC.

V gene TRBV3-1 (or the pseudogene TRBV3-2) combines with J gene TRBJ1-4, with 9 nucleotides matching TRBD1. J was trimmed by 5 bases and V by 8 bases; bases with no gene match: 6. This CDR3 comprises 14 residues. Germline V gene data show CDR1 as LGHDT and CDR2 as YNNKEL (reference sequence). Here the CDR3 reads CASGPTGGNEKLFF. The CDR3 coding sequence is TGTGCCAGCGGACCGACAGGGGGGAATGAAAAACTGTTTTTT.

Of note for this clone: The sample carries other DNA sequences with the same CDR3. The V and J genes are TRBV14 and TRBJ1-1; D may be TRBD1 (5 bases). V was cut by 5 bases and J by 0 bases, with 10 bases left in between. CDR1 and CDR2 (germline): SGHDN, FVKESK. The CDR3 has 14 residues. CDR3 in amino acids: CASSRPGMNTEAFF. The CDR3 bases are TGTGCCAGCAGCAGGCCAGGGATGAACACTGAAGCTTTCTTT.

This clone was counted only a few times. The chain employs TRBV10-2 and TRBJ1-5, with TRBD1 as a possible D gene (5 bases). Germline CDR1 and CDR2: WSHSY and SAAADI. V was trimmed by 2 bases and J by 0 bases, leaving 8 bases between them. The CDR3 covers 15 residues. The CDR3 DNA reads TGCGCCAGCAGTGAGAACAGGAATAGCAATCAGCCCCAGCATTTT. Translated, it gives CASSENRNSNQPQHF.

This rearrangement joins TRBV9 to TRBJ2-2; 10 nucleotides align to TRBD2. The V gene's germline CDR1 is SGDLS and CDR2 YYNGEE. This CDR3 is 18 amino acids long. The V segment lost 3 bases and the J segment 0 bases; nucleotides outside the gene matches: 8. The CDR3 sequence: CASSALILAGPNTGELFF. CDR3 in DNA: TGTGCCAGCAGCGCCCTCATACTAGCGGGGCCGAACACCGGGGAGCTGTTTTTT.